One sample yielded the 14 T cell receptor beta chains listed below, sequenced in a study of T cells in Graves' hyperthyroidism and ophthalmopathy. RNA transcripts gave rise to amplified TCR beta CDR3 regions. HTBI primers were employed in a first-round RT-PCR of the TCR CDR3. TCRdb reprocessed the multiplex PCR reads with MiXCR, giving one entry per CDR3 protein. This sample has a few hundred thousand distinct CDR3 sequences, with under 15% found just once. Sequenced material: blood. These receptors were taken from a woman in her 30s with Graves' hyperthyroidism.

In its sample, this clonotype was seen once. V usage is TRBV5-1 and J usage is TRBJ1-3; D gene uncertain. Germline values: CDR1 SGHRS, CDR2 YFSETQ. Trimming shortened V by 0 bases and J by 0 bases, and 7 bases separated the two germline ends. The length of the CDR3 is 15 residues. The CDR3 region is CASSLGTDSGNTIYF. DNA for the CDR3: TGCGCCAGCAGCTTGGGGACGGACTCTGGAAACACCATATATTTT. Using reference TRBV5-1 and TRBJ1-3 for the parts outside the CDR3, the full variable domain is KAGVTQTPRYLIKTRGQQVTLSCSPISGHRSVSWYQQTPGQGLQFLFEYFSETQRNKGNFPGRFSGRQFSNSRSEMNVSTLELGDSALYLCASSLGTDSGNTIYFGEGSWLTVV.

The chain couples TRBV30 to TRBJ2-3; 10 nucleotides match TRBD2. Unmatched junction bases numbered 3, after V lost 4 bases and J lost 5 bases. Germline V gene sequence: CDR1 GTSNPN, CDR2 SVGIG (reference sequence). The CDR3 length is 13 residues. CDR3 sequence (DNA): TGTGCCTGGAAACTAGCGGGACAAGATACGCAGTATTTT. Translated: CAWKLAGQDTQYF. Full variable domain (remainder filled in from reference TRBV30 and TRBJ2-3): SQTIHQWPATLVQPVGSPLSLECTVEGTSNPNLYWYRQAAGRGLQLLFYSVGIGQISSEVPQNLSASRPQDRQFILSSKKLLLSDSGFYLCAWKLAGQDTQYFGPGTRLTVL.

This clonotype has ten or more counts. This chain joins TRBV7-9 and TRBJ2-7; 13 nucleotides align to TRBD2. This CDR3 is built from 15 residues. The junction had 4 bases not matched to a gene; V was cut back by 4 bases and J by 4 bases. From germline, CDR1 is SEHNR and CDR2 FQNEAQ (reference sequence). CDR3 amino acids: CASSSTSGRDYEQYF. For the CDR3, the DNA is TGTGCCAGCAGCTCCACTAGCGGGAGGGATTACGAGCAGTACTTC.

This clonotype has a handful of counts. J is TRBJ1-1 and V is TRBV6-1; D unresolved. The CDR3 spans 14 residues. Germline assignment: CDR1 MNHNS and CDR2 SASEGT. CDR3 sequence (DNA): TGTGCTATCGGGAGAGGACTAATGAACACTGAAGCTTTCTTT. Encoded protein: CAIGRGLMNTEAFF.

This clonotype was observed a handful of times. The rearrangement uses TRBV2 and TRBJ1-5; D not certain. The CDR3 is made up of 13 amino acids. V shed 7 bases and J shed 3 bases, with 10 bases lying between them. Germline CDR1 SNHLY, CDR2 FYNNEI. The CDR3 DNA sequence: TGTGCCAGCACCCCCGAAGTCAATCAGCCCCAGCATTTT. Residues: CASTPEVNQPQHF.

This clonotype appeared many times. The genes are TRBV3-1 and TRBJ1-2; no reliable D call. V gave up 5 bases and J gave up 4 bases, with 17 bases separating them. This CDR3 has 15 amino acids. CDR1 is LGHDT and CDR2 is YNNKEL in the germline V gene (reference sequence). CDR3 DNA: TGTGCCAGCAGCTCTAGGCGGGCGGTTTTCTATGGCTACACCTTC. Protein: CASSSRRAVFYGYTF.

At least ten counts were recorded for this clonotype. The genes are TRBV28 and TRBJ2-2, with TRBD2 identical over 9 bases. The ends lost 5 bases at V and 7 bases at J; junction bases unmatched: 5. Germline V gene lookup returns CDR1 MDHEN and CDR2 SYDVKM. The CDR3 runs 14 residues. The CDR3 DNA reads as TGTGCCAGCAGTACGGGACTAGCCCGCGGGGAGCTGTTTTTT. Amino acids: CASSTGLARGELFF.

The genes are TRBV27 and TRBJ2-6; D is uncertain. This CDR3 has 12 residues. The germline V and J ends were trimmed by 5 bases and 5 bases, with 4 bases remaining between them. CDR1 and CDR2 (germline): MNHEY, SMNVEV (reference sequence). The CDR3 nucleotides are TGTGCCAGCAGTCCAAGGGCCAACGTCCTGACTTTC. It is translated as CASSPRANVLTF.

The rearrangement links TRBV20-1 to TRBJ2-7; D gene uncertain. Trimming shortened V by 6 bases and J by 6 bases, and 15 bases separated the two germline ends. The CDR3 has 12 residues. Germline values: CDR1 DFQATT, CDR2 SNEGSKA (reference sequence). CDR3 in amino acids: CSAKGWGSEQYF. The CDR3 DNA reads as TGCAGTGCCAAAGGGTGGGGTTCCGAGCAGTACTTC.

The J gene is TRBJ2-7, the V gene TRBV24-1; the D is unclear. This CDR3 spans 12 amino acids. Trimming shortened V by 4 bases and J by 0 bases, and 3 bases separated the two germline ends. The germline CDR1 and CDR2 sequences are KGHDR and SFDVKD. CDR3 protein: CATSENSYEQYF. The CDR3 nucleotides read TGTGCCACCAGTGAGAACTCCTACGAGCAGTACTTC.

This clonotype was recorded many times. The chain combines TRBV27 with TRBJ2-5, with D maybe TRBD1 (6 bases). Germline V gene lookup returns CDR1 MNHEY and CDR2 SMNVEV (reference sequence). CDR3 size: 14 residues. V gave up 5 bases and J gave up 2 bases, with 12 bases separating them. CDR3 coding DNA: TGTGCCAGCAGTCTCAGGACAGCTCAAGAGACCCAGTACTTC. Protein product: CASSLRTAQETQYF.

This clonotype appeared many times. The J gene is TRBJ1-3, the V gene TRBV7-3; the D gene is possibly TRBD1 (5 bases). The V end was cut by 8 bases, the J end by 0 bases, with 8 bases between. This CDR3 region has 13 residues. Germline V gives CDR1 SGHTA, CDR2 FQGTGA. CDR3 region: CASGTGSGNTIYF. CDR3 coding DNA: TGTGCCAGCGGGACGGGCTCTGGAAACACCATATATTTT. Variable domain in full (rest from reference TRBV7-3 and TRBJ1-3): GAGVSQTPSNKVTEKGKYVELRCDPISGHTALYWYRQSLGQGPEFLIYFQGTGAADDSGLPNDRFFAVRPEGSVSTLKIQRTERGDSAVYLCASGTGSGNTIYFGEGSWLTVV.

This clonotype was counted many times. V is TRBV5-1 and J is TRBJ2-1; TRBD2 matches 10 bases. Germline V gene data show CDR1 as SGHRS and CDR2 as YFSETQ. The CDR3 sequence is 17 residues long. Unmatched junction bases numbered 11, after V lost 4 bases and J lost 4 bases. In DNA, the CDR3 is TGCGCCAGCAGCCCCGGAGTAGCGGGAGGAACATACAATGAGCAGTTCTTC. Protein sequence: CASSPGVAGGTYNEQFF.

This chain joins TRBV10-3 and TRBJ2-2, with a tentative D call TRBD2 (5 bases). Deletions cut 5 bases from V and 0 bases from J, with 13 bases between. The CDR3 is 16 amino acids. Germline V CDR1 and CDR2: ENHRY, SYGVKD. As DNA, the CDR3 is TGTGCCATCAGTTACGTAACCGGGACGAACACCGGGGAGCTGTTTTTT. Translation: CAISYVTGTNTGELFF.